Below are 10 T cell receptor beta chains sequenced from a single sample in a study of radiotherapy plus CTLA-4 blockade in lung cancer. Assay: immunoSEQ multiplex PCR; the TCRdb copy retains only in-frame clones and omits some. The top ten clones hold approximately 7.2% of a sample with more than 100,000 clones, around 89% of them seen once. The material was peripheral blood, obtained from a patient treated with radiotherapy plus ipilimumab. All receptors come from a human donor with non-small cell lung cancer that progressed on radiotherapy plus ipilimumab.

This sequence joins TRBV10-3 and TRBJ2-3; 8 nucleotides line up with TRBD2. In germline, CDR1 is ENHRY, CDR2 SYGVKD. The CDR3 has 16 amino acids. V lost 0 bases and J lost 1; bases outside the gene matches: 3. CDR3 nucleotides: TGTGCCATCAGTGAGTCGGAACTAGCGGGCACAGATACGCAGTATTTT. The encoded protein is CAISESELAGTDTQYF.

The chain carries TRBV10-2 and TRBJ1-1; D remains unclear. The germline CDR1 and CDR2 sequences are WSHSY and SAAADI. The CDR3 sequence is 13 residues long. Trimming took 8 bases from V and 0 from J, leaving 10 bases between them. CDR3: CASLMDLNTEAFF. CDR3 bases: TGCGCCAGCCTCATGGATTTGAACACTGAAGCTTTCTTT.

The chain combines TRBV27 with TRBJ2-2; 12 bases map to TRBD2. Germline lookup yields CDR1 MNHEY and CDR2 SMNVEV (reference sequence). The CDR3 consists of 19 residues. J gave up 4 bases and V 3 bases, and 12 bases lay outside the gene matches. CDR3 protein: CASSFRLLAGGPRTGELFF. CDR3 nucleotide sequence: TGTGCCAGCAGTTTTCGCCTGCTAGCGGGAGGGCCCCGCACCGGGGAGCTGTTTTTT.

This clone showed up just a few times. The chain employs TRBV29-1 and TRBJ2-3; TRBD1 agrees at 9 bases. Unmatched junction bases numbered 17, after V lost 8 bases and J lost 5 bases. Germline V lookup: CDR1 SQVTM, CDR2 ANQGSEA. This CDR3 contains 16 residues. As DNA, the CDR3 is TGCAGCCCGCACCGGAGGACAGGGGCGGCCAGAGATACGCAGTATTTT. Its translation: CSPHRRTGAARDTQYF.

The rearrangement links TRBV19 to TRBJ2-3, with 7 nucleotides matching TRBD1. There are 17 residues in the CDR3. V was clipped by 0 bases and J by 8 bases; unmatched bases: 14. Germline lookup yields CDR1 LNHDA and CDR2 SQIVND (reference sequence). DNA for the CDR3: TGTGCCAGTAGTATAGATCCTCCAACTGGACAGGTGATTACGCAGTATTTT. Translating it yields CASSIDPPTGQVITQYF.

J is TRBJ2-3 and V is TRBV9; D assignment may be TRBD1 or TRBD2 (6 bases each). There are 16 residues in the CDR3. Per the germline V gene, CDR1 is SGDLS and CDR2 is YYNGEE. V was cut by 0 bases and J by 6 bases, with 17 bases left in between. CDR3 in DNA: TGTGCCAGCAGCGTAGGAGGCTTAGGGGGGATGGATACGCAGTATTTT. This codes for CASSVGGLGGMDTQYF. Full variable domain (outside the CDR3, taken from reference TRBV9 and TRBJ2-3): DSGVTQTPKHLITATGQRVTLRCSPRSGDLSVYWYQQSLDQGLQFLIQYYNGEERAKGNILERFSAQQFPDLHSELNLSSLELGDSALYFCASSVGGLGGMDTQYFGPGTRLTVL.

This clone was seen a single time. V is TRBV19 and J is TRBJ1-4; maybe TRBD1 (5 bases). The V gene lost 6 bases and the J gene lost 0 bases, with 8 bases spanning the gap. This CDR3 comprises 14 residues. Germline CDR1 is LNHDA and CDR2 is SQIVND (reference sequence). The CDR3 loop reads CASSRDATNEKLFF. The DNA of the CDR3 is TGTGCCAGTAGCAGGGATGCAACTAATGAAAAACTGTTTTTT.

J is TRBJ2-7 and V is TRBV6-1; TRBD1 matches 7 bases. Germline CDR1 MNHNS, CDR2 SASEGT. V lost 10 bases, J lost 2 bases, and 2 bases stayed unmatched. There are 11 residues in the CDR3. DNA for the CDR3: TGTGCCACCGACAGGGCCTACGAGCAGTACTTC. It codes for CATDRAYEQYF.

The chain has TRBV29-1 and TRBJ2-1; 7 bases map to TRBD1. V gave up 7 bases and J gave up 2 bases; unmatched junction bases: 5. Germline CDR1 and CDR2: SQVTM and ANQGSEA. The CDR3 is 13 amino acids. CDR3 region: CSADRAPYNEQFF. The CDR3 DNA is TGCAGCGCCGACAGGGCTCCCTACAATGAGCAGTTCTTC.

This chain uses TRBV29-1 with TRBJ1-5; D remains unclear. This CDR3 is built from 13 residues. The ends were cut back, 0 bases at V and 2 bases at J, with 5 bases in the middle. Per germline, CDR1 SQVTM and CDR2 ANQGSEA. The DNA for the CDR3 is TGCAGCGTTGAAGAGGATCGCAATCAGCCCCAGCATTTT. As protein: CSVEEDRNQPQHF.